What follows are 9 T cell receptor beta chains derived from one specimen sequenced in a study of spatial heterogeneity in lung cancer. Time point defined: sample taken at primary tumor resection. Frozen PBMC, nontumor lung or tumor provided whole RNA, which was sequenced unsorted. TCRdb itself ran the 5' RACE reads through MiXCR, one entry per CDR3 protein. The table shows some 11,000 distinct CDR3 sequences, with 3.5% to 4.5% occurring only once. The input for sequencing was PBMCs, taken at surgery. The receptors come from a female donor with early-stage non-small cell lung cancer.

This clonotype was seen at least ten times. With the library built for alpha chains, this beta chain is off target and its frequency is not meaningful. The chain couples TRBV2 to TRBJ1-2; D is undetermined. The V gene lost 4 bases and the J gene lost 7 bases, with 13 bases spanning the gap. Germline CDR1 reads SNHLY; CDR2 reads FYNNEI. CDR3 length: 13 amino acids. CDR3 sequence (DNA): TGTGCCAGCAGTGGTACTGAATGGGGTGGCTACACCTTC. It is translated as CASSGTEWGGYTF.

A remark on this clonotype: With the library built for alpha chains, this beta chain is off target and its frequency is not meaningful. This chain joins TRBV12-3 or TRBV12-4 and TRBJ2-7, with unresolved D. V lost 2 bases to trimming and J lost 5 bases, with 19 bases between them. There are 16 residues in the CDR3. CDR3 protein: CASSLNDGKTPNEQYF. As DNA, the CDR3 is TGTGCCAGCAGTTTAAATGACGGAAAAACTCCCAACGAGCAGTACTTC.

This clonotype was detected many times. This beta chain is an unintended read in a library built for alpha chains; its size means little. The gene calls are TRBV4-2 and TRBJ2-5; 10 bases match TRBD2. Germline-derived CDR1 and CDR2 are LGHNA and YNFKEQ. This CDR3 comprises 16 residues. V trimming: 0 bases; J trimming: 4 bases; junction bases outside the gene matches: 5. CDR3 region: CASSQDLAGVRETQYF. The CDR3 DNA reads TGTGCCAGCAGCCAAGACCTAGCGGGAGTTCGAGAGACCCAGTACTTC.

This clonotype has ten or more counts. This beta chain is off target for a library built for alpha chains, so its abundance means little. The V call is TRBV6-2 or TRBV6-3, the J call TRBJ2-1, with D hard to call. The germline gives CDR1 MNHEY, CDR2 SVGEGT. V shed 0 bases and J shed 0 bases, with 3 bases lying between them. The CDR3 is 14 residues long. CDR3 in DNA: TGTGCCAGCAGTTACTCGTACTCCTACAATGAGCAGTTCTTC. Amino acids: CASSYSYSYNEQFF.

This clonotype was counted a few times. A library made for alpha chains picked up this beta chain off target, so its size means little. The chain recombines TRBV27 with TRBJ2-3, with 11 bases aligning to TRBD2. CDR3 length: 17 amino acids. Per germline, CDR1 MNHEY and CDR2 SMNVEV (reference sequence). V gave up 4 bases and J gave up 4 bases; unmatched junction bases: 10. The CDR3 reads CASSSLRLAGLADTQYF. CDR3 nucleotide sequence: TGTGCCAGCAGTTCCCTCAGACTAGCGGGACTGGCAGATACGCAGTATTTT.

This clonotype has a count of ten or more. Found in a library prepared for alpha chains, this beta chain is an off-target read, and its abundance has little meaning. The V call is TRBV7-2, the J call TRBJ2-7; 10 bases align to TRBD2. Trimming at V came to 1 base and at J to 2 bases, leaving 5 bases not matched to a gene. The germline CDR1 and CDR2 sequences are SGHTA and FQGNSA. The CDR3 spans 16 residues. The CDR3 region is CASSLEGTSGTYEQYF. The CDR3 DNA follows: TGTGCCAGCAGCTTAGAAGGTACTAGCGGGACCTACGAGCAGTACTTC.

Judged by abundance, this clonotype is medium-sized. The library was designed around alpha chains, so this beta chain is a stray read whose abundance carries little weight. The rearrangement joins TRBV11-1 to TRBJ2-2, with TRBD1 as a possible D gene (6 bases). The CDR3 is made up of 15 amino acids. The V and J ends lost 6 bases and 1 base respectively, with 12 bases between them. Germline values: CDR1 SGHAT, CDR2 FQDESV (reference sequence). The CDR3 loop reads CASRKDRRNTGELFF. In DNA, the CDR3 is TGTGCCAGCAGAAAGGACAGAAGGAACACCGGGGAGCTGTTTTTT.

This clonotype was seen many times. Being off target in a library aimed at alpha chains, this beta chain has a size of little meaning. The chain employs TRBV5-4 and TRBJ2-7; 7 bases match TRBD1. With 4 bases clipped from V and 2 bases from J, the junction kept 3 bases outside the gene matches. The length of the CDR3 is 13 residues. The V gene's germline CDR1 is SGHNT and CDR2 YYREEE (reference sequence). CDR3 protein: CASSPDRAYEQYF. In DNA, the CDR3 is TGTGCCAGCAGCCCCGACAGGGCCTACGAGCAGTACTTC.

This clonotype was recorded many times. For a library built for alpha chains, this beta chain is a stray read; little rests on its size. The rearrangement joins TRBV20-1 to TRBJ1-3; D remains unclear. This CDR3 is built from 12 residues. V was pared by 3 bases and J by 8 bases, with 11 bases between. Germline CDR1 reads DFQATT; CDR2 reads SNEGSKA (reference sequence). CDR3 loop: CSASDALDTIYF. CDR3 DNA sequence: TGCAGTGCTAGTGACGCCTTAGACACCATATATTTT.